This TCR beta chain was profiled in a study of glioma-infiltrating T cells after dendritic cell vaccination. Study summary: Dendritic cell vaccination trial patients had either newly diagnosed or recurrent glioblastoma. Monocyte-derived dendritic cells, cultured less than 8 days with IL-4 and GM-CSF, were pulsed with autologous tumor lysate.

The PCR used 60 V beta and 13 J beta primers. Generated by immunoSEQ multiplex PCR, the TCRdb table keeps only in-frame clones and is missing some. The sample carries around 73,000 clones, around 80% recorded once. Fresh-frozen tumor tissue and more than two years of survival data were available for all. This clone was recorded once. Trimming removed 2 bases at V and 2 bases at J, with 10 bases between. The CDR3 consists of 15 residues. The V gene's germline CDR1 is ENHRY and CDR2 SYGVKD. The sequence derives from a human donor with glioblastoma. The chain recombines TRBV10-3 with TRBJ1-5; no definite D call. The sequencing here drew on blood, taken before dendritic cell vaccination. DNA for the CDR3: TGTGCCATCAGTGAGGGTAGCACCCGCAATCAGCCCCAGCATTTT. Protein sequence: CAISEGSTRNQPQHF.